One sample yielded the 22 T cell receptor beta chains listed below, sequenced in a study of cytomegalovirus exposure and HLA in healthy donors. Primers: 60 Vbeta forward and 13 Jbeta reverse. Profiled with immunoSEQ multiplex PCR; TCRdb holds only in-frame clones, not every one. This sample carries some 150,000 clones, just under 80% of them seen once, and the ten largest clones take roughly 1.3%. The sequenced material came from PBMCs. The receptors originated from a woman in her forties or fifties in good health and CMV-seronegative.

The CDR3 nucleotides are TGTGCCAGCAGCTTAGTAGAAGGCAGGGGTTTGGTCACCGGGGAGCTGTTTTTT. Its translation is CASSLVEGRGLVTGELFF. The gene calls are TRBV7-2 and TRBJ2-2; tentatively, D is TRBD1 (6 bases). The V gene's germline CDR1 is SGHTA and CDR2 FQGNSA. V gave up 1 base and J gave up 4 bases, with 19 bases separating them. This CDR3 region has 18 residues.

CDR3 nucleotides: TGTGCCAGCGGAAACCAACAGATCTCCTACAATGAGCAGTTCTTC. Translating gives CASGNQQISYNEQFF. This chain uses TRBV27 with TRBJ2-1; D ambiguous. The CDR3 contains 15 residues. Trimming shortened V by 8 bases and J by 0 bases, and 14 bases separated the two germline ends. The germline CDR1 and CDR2 sequences are MNHEY and SMNVEV (reference sequence).

V gene TRBV28 combines with J gene TRBJ2-7; 9 nucleotides line up with TRBD1. In germline, CDR1 is MDHEN, CDR2 SYDVKM. The CDR3 is 15 amino acids. The V gene end was trimmed by 5 bases and the J gene end by 2 bases; junction bases not matched to a gene: 7. As DNA, the CDR3 is TGTGCCAGCAGTCGAACAGGGGGCGTCACCTACGAGCAGTACTTC. Amino acid sequence: CASSRTGGVTYEQYF.

This clone was seen a few times. Other DNA sequences in the same sample also yield this CDR3. The V and J genes are TRBV7-2 and TRBJ1-1, with 12 nucleotides matching TRBD1. Germline V lookup: CDR1 SGHTA, CDR2 FQGNSA. The CDR3 covers 18 residues. The ends lost 2 bases at V and 1 base at J; junction bases unmatched: 8. In DNA, the CDR3 is TGTGCCAGCAGCTTAATTTGGGGACAGGGGGCAAGGAACACTGAAGCTTTCTTT. Translated, it gives CASSLIWGQGARNTEAFF.

The V gene is TRBV7-2, the J gene TRBJ2-7; no clear D. Deletions cut 3 bases from V and 4 bases from J, with 7 bases between. The CDR3 is made up of 12 amino acids. Germline V CDR1 and CDR2: SGHTA, FQGNSA. The CDR3 loop reads CASSFKRYEQYF. In nucleotides, the CDR3 is TGTGCCAGCAGCTTCAAACGGTACGAGCAGTACTTC. The full variable domain, completed using reference TRBV7-2 and TRBJ2-7, is GAGVSQSPSNKVTEKGKDVELRCDPISGHTALYWYRQSLGQGLEFLIYFQGNSAPDKSGLPSDRFSAERTGGSVSTLTIQRTQQEDSAVYLCASSFKRYEQYFGPGTRLTVT.

This clone was recorded once. The chain recombines TRBV19 with TRBJ2-1; 8 bases map to TRBD2. The trim removed 6 bases at V and 2 bases at J, leaving 9 bases unmatched. CDR1 is LNHDA, CDR2 SQIVND, per germline (reference sequence). CDR3 length: 16 amino acids. The CDR3 sequence is CASSPLGGRTYNEQFF. Here the CDR3 DNA reads TGTGCCAGTAGCCCACTTGGCGGGAGGACCTACAATGAGCAGTTCTTC.

This clone was counted between two and nine times. The V gene is TRBV29-1, the J gene TRBJ2-3, with 8 bases aligning to TRBD1. The CDR3 length is 13 residues. Germline V gene sequence: CDR1 SQVTM, CDR2 ANQGSEA. V trimming: 6 bases; J trimming: 1 base; junction bases outside the gene matches: 3. CDR3 nucleotides: TGCAGCGTCCAGGGACAGGGCACAGATACGCAGTATTTT. Amino acid sequence: CSVQGQGTDTQYF.

The chain has TRBV30 and TRBJ2-5, with D possibly matching TRBD2 (6 bases). Between the trimmed V and J ends, which lost 0 bases and 11 bases, there was a span of 10 bases. The CDR3 is 11 amino acids. Germline CDR1 reads GTSNPN; CDR2 reads SVGIG (reference sequence). In DNA, the CDR3 is TGTGCCTGGAGTGTTTGGGGGGAGCAGTACTTC. Residues: CAWSVWGEQYF.

This clone was found once. V and J are TRBV19 and TRBJ1-1, with a possible D match to TRBD1 (6 bases). Germline CDR1 LNHDA, CDR2 SQIVND (reference sequence). Trimming took off 2 bases at V and 4 bases at J, with 11 bases between the two ends. The CDR3 loop spans 14 amino acids. DNA for the CDR3: TGTGCCAGTAGTATAATGCAGGGGAGCACTGAAGCTTTCTTT. Translating it yields CASSIMQGSTEAFF.

This clone was recorded only once. The chain couples TRBV28 to TRBJ2-7; D may be TRBD2 (6 bases). The CDR3 contains 14 residues. Between the trimmed V and J ends, which lost 5 bases and 2 bases, there was a span of 13 bases. Germline CDR1 MDHEN, CDR2 SYDVKM. CDR3 amino acids: CASSARDWAYEQYF. The CDR3 nucleotides are TGTGCCAGCAGTGCCCGGGACTGGGCCTACGAGCAGTACTTC. Complete variable domain (other parts from reference TRBV28 and TRBJ2-7): DVKVTQSSRYLVKRTGEKVFLECVQDMDHENMFWYRQDPGLGLRLIYFSYDVKMKEKGDIPEGYSVSREKKERFSLILESASTNQTSMYLCASSARDWAYEQYFGPGTRLTVT.

J is TRBJ2-1 and V is TRBV18; 10 bases map to TRBD2. With V trimmed by 1 base and J by 5 bases, 8 bases remained unmatched. CDR3 size: 17 residues. Germline assignment: CDR1 KGHSH and CDR2 LQKENI. CDR3 sequence (DNA): TGTGCCAGCTCACCACTCGTCGGGACTAGCGAGAACAATGAGCAGTTCTTC. The encoded protein is CASSPLVGTSENNEQFF.

This clone was observed once. This chain links TRBV11-3 with TRBJ2-7, with a tentative D call TRBD1 (6 bases). This CDR3 is 13 amino acids long. With 5 bases removed from V and 3 bases from J, the gap between germline ends came to 11 bases. Germline CDR1 reads SGHNT; CDR2 reads YENEEA. The DNA of the CDR3 is TGTGCCAGCAGCGCTCAGGGGCTCTACGAGCAGTACTTC. As protein: CASSAQGLYEQYF.

The V and J genes are TRBV4-1 and TRBJ1-4; unclear D gene. Germline assignment: CDR1 MGHRA and CDR2 YSYEKL. The CDR3 sequence is 16 residues long. V lost 2 bases to trimming and J lost 5 bases, with 15 bases between them. In DNA form, the CDR3 reads TGCGCCAGCAGCCAACATTTAGTCACGGTCAATGAAAAACTGTTTTTT. Translated: CASSQHLVTVNEKLFF.

The chain combines TRBV5-4 with TRBJ1-6; tentatively, D is TRBD1 (6 bases). Germline assignment: CDR1 SGHNT and CDR2 YYREEE (reference sequence). V dropped 6 bases and J dropped 7 bases, with 11 bases sitting between them. This CDR3 contains 13 residues. The CDR3 sequence is CASKTGLNSPLHF. The CDR3 region has the DNA TGTGCCAGCAAAACAGGGCTGAATTCACCCCTCCACTTT.

The rearrangement uses TRBV28 and TRBJ1-1, with D possibly matching TRBD1 (6 bases). V lost 4 bases to trimming and J lost 0 bases, with 9 bases between them. Germline V gives CDR1 MDHEN, CDR2 SYDVKM. The CDR3 extends over 14 amino acids. This chain's CDR3 is CASSSYRVNTEAFF. The CDR3 nucleotides are TGTGCCAGCAGTTCCTACAGGGTGAACACTGAAGCTTTCTTT.

This clone was seen a few times. This rearrangement joins TRBV7-2 to TRBJ1-1; weak D call: TRBD1 (5 bases). The CDR3 has 15 amino acids. The germline V gene encodes CDR1 SGHTA and CDR2 FQGNSA. V shed 5 bases and J shed 5 bases, with 18 bases lying between them. CDR3 nucleotides: TGTGCCAGCAGCGCTACCAGGGAGGTGAGGACTGAAGCTTTCTTT. This translates into CASSATREVRTEAFF.

The count of this clone is one. CDR3 coding DNA: TGCAGCGTTGACAGGGCCTACGAGCAGTACTTC. This gives the protein CSVDRAYEQYF. The rearrangement uses TRBV29-1 and TRBJ2-7; TRBD1 might be the D (5 bases). In germline, CDR1 is SQVTM, CDR2 ANQGSEA. Trimming removed 3 bases at V and 2 bases at J, with 5 bases between. This CDR3 has 11 residues.

The chain uses TRBV11-1 and TRBJ2-2; D gene uncertain. CDR1 is SGHAT, CDR2 FQDESV, per germline (reference sequence). The germline V and J ends were trimmed by 5 bases and 4 bases, with 17 bases remaining between them. CDR3 length: 16 residues. In DNA, the CDR3 is TGTGCCAGCAGCCTATCCTCTCCTGGAGTCACCGGGGAGCTGTTTTTT. Amino acids: CASSLSSPGVTGELFF.

The rearrangement joins TRBV4-3 to TRBJ2-7; 9 bases align to TRBD1. The J segment lost 2 bases and the V segment lost 4 bases, leaving 6 bases of the junction unmatched. Germline CDR1 LGHNA, CDR2 YSLEER. CDR3 length: 15 residues. The CDR3 region has the DNA TGCGCCAGCAGCCGAGCCGGGACAGGGACCTACGAGCAGTACTTC. It is translated as CASSRAGTGTYEQYF.

The chain uses TRBV6-1 and TRBJ2-3, with 10 bases aligning to TRBD2. Germline V gene data show CDR1 as MNHNS and CDR2 as SASEGT. Trimming took 7 bases from V and 6 from J; bases not matched to a gene: 7. The CDR3 loop spans 14 amino acids. The CDR3 DNA sequence: TGTGCCAGCATCAGCGGGGGGGCAGGGGATACGCAGTATTTT. It translates to CASISGGAGDTQYF.

The V and J genes are TRBV9 and TRBJ2-7; 7 positions agree with TRBD1. The CDR3 contains 16 residues. Germline V gene data show CDR1 as SGDLS and CDR2 as YYNGEE. Trimming cost V 4 bases and J 3 bases; bases outside gene matches: 13. CDR3 sequence (DNA): TGTGCCAGCAGCCCTCGGGACAGCTCTGGGGACTACGAGCAGTACTTC. Encoded protein: CASSPRDSSGDYEQYF.

The chain couples TRBV7-9 to TRBJ2-7, with 7 bases aligning to TRBD2. The CDR3 contains 14 residues. After removal of 5 bases from V and 3 bases from J, the junction contained 7 bases not matched to a gene. The germline V gene has CDR1 SEHNR and CDR2 FQNEAQ (reference sequence). For the CDR3, the DNA is TGTGCCAGCAGCGCCCGGGACTACGTCTACGAGCAGTACTTC. Translating it yields CASSARDYVYEQYF.